These 9 T cell receptor beta chains came from one sample sequenced in a study of shared clonotypes between healthy human individuals (dated by TCRdb to about 2020). The library was generated by the immunoSEQ multiplex PCR assay. The immuneACCESS repertoire file appears here via TCRdb, limited to in-frame rearrangements. These files lack a portion of the clones; in checked studies, under half of the deficit traces to unresolved V genes, and the cause of the others is not known. The sample table records 2,500,000 or so clones; 85% to 95% of these occur just once. Roughly 0.15% of the sample lies in the top ten. The sequenced sample consisted of naive CD4+ T cells sorted from blood. The sample's cell subset or site label is to be understood as: CD45RA+ positively selected. The receptors here all came from a man between 18 and 29 years old in good health.

This chain connects TRBV2 to TRBJ2-3; no definite D call. This CDR3 contains 11 residues. Germline-derived CDR1 and CDR2 are SNHLY and FYNNEI. The ends were cut back, 5 bases at V and 6 bases at J, with 6 bases in the middle. The CDR3 region is CASSKWDTQYF. DNA for the CDR3: TGTGCCAGCAGTAAGTGGGATACGCAGTATTTT. Variable domain in full (rest from reference TRBV2 and TRBJ2-3): EPEVTQTPSHQVTQMGQEVILRCVPISNHLYFYWYRQILGQKVEFLVSFYNNEISEKSEIFDDQFSVERPDGSNFTLKIRSTKLEDSAMYFCASSKWDTQYFGPGTRLTVL.

This clone appeared once. V and J are TRBV4-1 and TRBJ2-7; D uncertain. The V gene lost 1 base and the J gene lost 0 bases, with 10 bases spanning the gap. This CDR3 contains 15 residues. Germline V gene lookup returns CDR1 MGHRA and CDR2 YSYEKL. This chain's CDR3 is CASSQGHSISYEQYF. The DNA of the CDR3 is TGCGCCAGCAGCCAAGGACATTCGATCTCCTACGAGCAGTACTTC.

The chain is built from TRBV10-3 and TRBJ2-4; weak D call: TRBD1 (5 bases). Between the trimmed V and J ends, which lost 0 bases and 0 bases, there was a span of 12 bases. Germline CDR1 ENHRY, CDR2 SYGVKD. CDR3 size: 17 residues. CDR3 sequence (DNA): TGTGCCATCAGTGAGTCGAACCCCGGACAAGCCAAAAACATTCAGTACTTC. Protein product: CAISESNPGQAKNIQYF.

Comment on this clone: An end of the junction differs from the germline gene, which may be a read error. Additional DNA sequences in this sample encode the identical CDR3. V usage is TRBV7-7 and J usage is TRBJ2-5; D uncertain. The CDR3 loop spans 13 amino acids. Looked up from germline, CDR1 is SSHAT and CDR2 is FNYEAQ (reference sequence). The chain's CDR3 is CASSLDRQETQYF. CDR3 in DNA: TGTGCTAGCAGCTTAGATCGGCAAGAGACCCAGTACTTC.

As regards this clone: Sequence at one end of the junction differs from germline and may be a read error. The chain couples TRBV7-7 to TRBJ2-5; D call uncertain. The assigned J gene may be wrong: the sequence end matches TRBJ2-7 better. This CDR3 spans 13 amino acids. Germline loops: CDR1 SSHAT, CDR2 FNYEAQ (reference sequence). The CDR3 protein is CASSSSPTYEQYF. The CDR3, as DNA: TGTGCTAGCAGCTCCTCCCCGACCTACGAGCAGTACTTC.

The V and J genes are TRBV5-6 and TRBJ1-2; 8 bases are shared with TRBD1. Germline CDR1 and CDR2: SGHDT and YYEEEE. CDR3 size: 14 residues. V lost 4 bases to trimming and J lost 4 bases; unmatched junction nucleotides: 6. CDR3 region: CASSRDRSLYGYTF. CDR3 in DNA: TGTGCCAGCAGCCGGGACAGGTCCCTCTATGGCTACACCTTC. Full variable domain (missing parts from reference TRBV5-6 and TRBJ1-2): DAGVTQSPTHLIKTRGQQVTLRCSPKSGHDTVSWYQQALGQGPQFIFQYYEEEERQRGNFPDRFSGHQFPNYSSELNVNALLLGDSALYLCASSRDRSLYGYTFGSGTRLTVV.

The chain combines TRBV5-5 with TRBJ2-5; tentatively, D is TRBD2 (6 bases). Germline V gene lookup returns CDR1 SGHKS and CDR2 YYEKEE (reference sequence). V dropped 1 base and J dropped 1 base, with 14 bases sitting between them. There are 16 residues in the CDR3. The CDR3 sequence is CASSLPPTRIQETQYF. The CDR3 DNA reads as TGTGCCAGCAGCTTGCCCCCGACTAGAATCCAAGAGACCCAGTACTTC.

As to this clone: Other DNA sequences from this sample encode an identical CDR3 as well. This sequence joins TRBV6-5 and TRBJ2-5; D perhaps matches TRBD2 (7 bases). Germline lookup yields CDR1 MNHEY and CDR2 SVGAGI. V dropped 6 bases and J dropped 5 bases, with 13 bases sitting between them. The CDR3 runs to 13 residues. The CDR3 here is CASSLGGQETQYF. The DNA of the CDR3 is TGTGCCAGCAGCCTGGGGGGGCAGGAGACCCAGTACTTC.

V usage is TRBV10-3 and J usage is TRBJ2-5, with TRBD1 matching over 8 bases. Germline loops: CDR1 ENHRY, CDR2 SYGVKD. V lost 2 bases, J lost 5 bases, and 7 bases stayed unmatched. This CDR3 has 15 residues. The CDR3 bases are TGTGCCATCAGTGAGGGGCAGGGGGCCAGGGAGACCCAGTACTTC. It is translated as CAISEGQGARETQYF.